Below are 9 T cell receptor beta chains sequenced from a single sample in a study of blood T cell repertoires in COVID-19. Data came from immunoSEQ multiplex PCR; TCRdb stores just in-frame clones and leaves some out. The sample has 330,000 or so clones, 87% seen once; the top ten hold 7.5% to 10%. Specimen: peripheral blood. The receptors stem from a young man with COVID-19, enrolled during active disease.

The gene calls are TRBV10-3 and TRBJ1-5; a weak D match, TRBD1 (6 bases). The V end was cut by 3 bases, the J end by 5 bases, with 14 bases between. CDR1 and CDR2 from the germline V gene are ENHRY and SYGVKD. The CDR3 totals 15 residues. The CDR3 DNA follows: TGTGCCATCAGTGACGAGACAGGCTTTTATCAGCCCCAGCATTTT. As protein: CAISDETGFYQPQHF.

The rearrangement uses TRBV7-9 and TRBJ1-4; 7 bases are a match to TRBD1. V shed 5 bases and J 6 bases; nucleotides not matched to a gene: 6. There are 14 residues in the CDR3. Germline assignment: CDR1 SEHNR and CDR2 FQNEAQ (reference sequence). Here the CDR3 reads CASSRRQGDEKLFF. The DNA of the CDR3 is TGTGCCAGCAGCCGAAGACAGGGTGATGAAAAACTGTTTTTT.

CDR3: CASSYATDSHNQPQHF. The CDR3 nucleotides are TGTGCCAGCAGTTATGCCACGGACAGTCACAATCAGCCCCAGCATTTT. V and J are TRBV28 and TRBJ1-5, with D maybe TRBD1 (6 bases). Germline assignment: CDR1 MDHEN and CDR2 SYDVKM. Trimming pared 4 bases from V and 3 bases from J, leaving 16 bases between. The CDR3 extends over 16 amino acids.

The rearrangement uses TRBV6-5 and TRBJ2-7, with TRBD1 matching 9 bases. Germline-derived CDR1 and CDR2 are MNHEY and SVGAGI. J gave up 6 bases and V 8 bases, and 5 bases lay outside the gene matches. The CDR3 has 12 amino acids. CDR3 DNA sequence: TGTGCCAGCGAGGGACAGGGAAGCGAGCAGTACTTC. It is translated as CASEGQGSEQYF.

The chain combines TRBV30 with TRBJ1-2, with 7 nucleotides matching TRBD1. Germline CDR1 is GTSNPN and CDR2 is SVGIG (reference sequence). V dropped 4 bases and J dropped 1; count of bases not matched to a gene: 27. The CDR3 loop spans 21 amino acids. The CDR3 protein is CAWMYSTGSSIGTTFNYGYTF. CDR3 coding DNA: TGTGCCTGGATGTATTCGACAGGGAGTAGCATCGGTACGACCTTTAACTATGGCTACACCTTC.

The chain employs TRBV28 and TRBJ2-7; 7 bases fit TRBD1. Germline CDR1 and CDR2: MDHEN and SYDVKM. The CDR3 is made up of 15 amino acids. Trimming at V came to 5 bases and at J to 2 bases, leaving 9 bases not matched to a gene. Written as DNA, the CDR3 is TGTGCCAGCAGTCTTCGGGACAGCCCTCCCTACGAGCAGTACTTC. Its protein is CASSLRDSPPYEQYF.

The chain combines TRBV28 with TRBJ1-2; 7 bases match TRBD1. This CDR3 comprises 16 residues. The junction had 11 bases not matched to a gene; V was cut back by 7 bases and J by 0 bases. CDR1 and CDR2 (germline): MDHEN, SYDVKM. CDR3 in amino acids: CASMPTGTAANYGYTF. For the CDR3, the DNA is TGTGCCAGCATGCCAACCGGGACAGCGGCTAACTATGGCTACACCTTC.

The J gene is TRBJ2-3, the V gene TRBV4-2, with D tentatively TRBD2 (5 bases). Germline V lookup: CDR1 LGHNA, CDR2 YNFKEQ. The CDR3 runs 16 residues. With 4 bases removed from V and 4 bases from J, the gap between germline ends came to 18 bases. The CDR3 DNA sequence: TGTGCCAGCAGCCCGGCCTTTGGGAGCCCCCCAGATACGCAGTATTTT. It yields the protein CASSPAFGSPPDTQYF.

The chain recombines TRBV15 with TRBJ2-4; 8 bases are a match to TRBD1. V lost 3 bases, J lost 4 bases, and 5 bases stayed unmatched. This CDR3 region has 15 residues. Per germline, CDR1 LNHNV and CDR2 YYDKDF (reference sequence). CDR3 in DNA: TGTGCCACCAGCAGCGGAACAGGGGGGAAAAACATTCAGTACTTC. The encoded protein is CATSSGTGGKNIQYF.